Presented here are 5 T cell receptor beta chains from one specimen sequenced in a study of response to subunit inactivated influenza vaccine (dated by TCRdb to 2016 to 2019). The method was RT-PCR. The sample was run on an Illumina HiSeq 2500. TCRdb trimmed the raw reads at Q25, called clones with MiXCR and kept productive beta chains. CDR3 protein duplicates are merged, each entry listing the most common genes and DNA. For this sample the table gives approximately 530,000 distinct CDR3 sequences, of which 13% were detected only once. Approximately 14% of the sample is in the top ten clones. The time point tag for this specimen amounts to: more than 35 days after influenza vaccine administration. Sequences were derived from PBMCs from blood, sampled 40 to 50 days after vaccination. The receptors stem from a man aged 50 to 59 who received an inactivated influenza vaccine. Donor details come from another sample of the same person, matched by shared clones.

This chain links TRBV4-3 with TRBJ2-2, with 10 bases matching TRBD2. The length of the CDR3 is 18 residues. V was pared by 4 bases and J by 5 bases, with 13 bases of the junction left unmatched. Germline V gene sequence: CDR1 LGHNA, CDR2 YSLEER. This chain's CDR3 is CASSLNPPSGRWTGELFF. Written as DNA, the CDR3 is TGCGCCAGCAGCCTTAACCCCCCTAGCGGGAGATGGACCGGGGAGCTGTTTTTT.

J is TRBJ2-5 and V is TRBV11-2; 9 positions agree with TRBD2. The V gene's germline CDR1 is SGHAT and CDR2 FQNNGV. V was clipped by 3 bases and J by 7 bases; unmatched bases: 9. This CDR3 comprises 15 residues. DNA of the CDR3: TGTGCCAGCAGCTTGAATAGCGGGAGTTGGGGGACCCAGTACTTC. It encodes CASSLNSGSWGTQYF.

This clonotype was counted only a few times. The chain joins TRBV6-5 to TRBJ1-6; D ambiguous. Germline loops: CDR1 MNHEY, CDR2 SVGAGI. Deletions cut 2 bases from V and 8 bases from J, with 7 bases between. This CDR3 is built from 13 residues. For the CDR3, the DNA is TGTGCCAGCAGTTACCTCGGTGATTCACCCCTCCACTTT. Translation gives CASSYLGDSPLHF.

This clonotype was observed at least ten times. The V call is TRBV4-3, the J call TRBJ1-2, with D uncertain. CDR1 and CDR2 from the germline V gene are LGHNA and YSLEER. The CDR3 contains 15 residues. Trimming left V 0 bases short and J 1 base short, with 9 bases between. CDR3: CASSQDGEGNYGYTF. CDR3 coding DNA: TGCGCCAGCAGCCAAGATGGAGAGGGTAACTATGGCTACACCTTC.

This clonotype was picked up a small number of times. The CDR3 sequence is CSALGLADEQYF. The CDR3 DNA sequence: TGCAGTGCTCTGGGACTAGCAGACGAGCAGTACTTC. This chain joins TRBV20-1 and TRBJ2-7, with 9 bases identical to TRBD2. Germline trimming cut 5 bases from V and 5 bases from J; bases unmatched to any gene: 4. There are 12 residues in the CDR3. Germline assignment: CDR1 DFQATT and CDR2 SNEGSKA (reference sequence).